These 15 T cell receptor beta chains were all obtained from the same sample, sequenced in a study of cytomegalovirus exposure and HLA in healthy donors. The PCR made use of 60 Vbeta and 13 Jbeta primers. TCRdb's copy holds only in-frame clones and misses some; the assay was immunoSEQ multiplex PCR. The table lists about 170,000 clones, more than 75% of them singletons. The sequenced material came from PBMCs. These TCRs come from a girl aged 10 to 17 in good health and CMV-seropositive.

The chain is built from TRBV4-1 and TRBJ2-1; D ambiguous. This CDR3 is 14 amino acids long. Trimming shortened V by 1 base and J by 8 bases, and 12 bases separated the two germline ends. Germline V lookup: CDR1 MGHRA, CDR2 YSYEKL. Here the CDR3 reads CASSQGGSLDEQFF. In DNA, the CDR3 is TGCGCCAGCAGCCAAGGAGGTAGTTTAGATGAGCAGTTCTTC.

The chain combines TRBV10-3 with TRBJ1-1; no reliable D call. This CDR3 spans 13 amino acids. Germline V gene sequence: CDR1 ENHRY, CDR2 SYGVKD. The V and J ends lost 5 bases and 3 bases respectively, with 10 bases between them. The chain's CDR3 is CAISPERDTEAFF. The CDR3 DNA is TGTGCCATCAGTCCAGAGAGGGACACTGAAGCTTTCTTT.

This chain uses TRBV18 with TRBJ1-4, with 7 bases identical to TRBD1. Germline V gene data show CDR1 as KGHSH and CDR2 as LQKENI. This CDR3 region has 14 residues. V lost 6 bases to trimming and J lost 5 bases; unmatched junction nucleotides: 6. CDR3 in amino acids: CASSRDSTNEKLFF. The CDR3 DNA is TGTGCCAGCTCGCGGGACAGCACCAATGAAAAACTGTTTTTT. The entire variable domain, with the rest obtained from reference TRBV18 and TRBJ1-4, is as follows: NAGVMQNPRHLVRRRGQEARLRCSPMKGHSHVYWYRQLPEEGLKFMVYLQKENIIDESGMPKERFSAEFPKEGPSILRIQQVVRGDSAAYFCASSRDSTNEKLFFGSGTQLSVL.

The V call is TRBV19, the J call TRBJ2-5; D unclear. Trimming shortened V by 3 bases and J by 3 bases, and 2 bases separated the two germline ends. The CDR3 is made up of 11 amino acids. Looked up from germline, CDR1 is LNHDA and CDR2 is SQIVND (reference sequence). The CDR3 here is CASSIEETQYF. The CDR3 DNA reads TGTGCCAGTAGTATCGAAGAGACCCAGTACTTC.

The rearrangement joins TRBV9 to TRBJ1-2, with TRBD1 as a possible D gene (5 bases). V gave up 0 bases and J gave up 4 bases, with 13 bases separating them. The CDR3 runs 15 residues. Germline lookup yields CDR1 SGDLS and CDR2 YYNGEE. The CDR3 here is CASSVGQGGFYGYTF. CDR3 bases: TGTGCCAGCAGCGTAGGGCAGGGCGGCTTCTATGGCTACACCTTC.

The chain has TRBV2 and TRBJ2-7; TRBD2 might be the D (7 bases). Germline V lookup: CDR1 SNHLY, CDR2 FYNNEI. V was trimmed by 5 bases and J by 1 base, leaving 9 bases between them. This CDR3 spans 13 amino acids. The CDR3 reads CASSSGTSYEQYF. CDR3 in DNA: TGTGCCAGCAGTAGCGGGACATCCTACGAGCAGTACTTC.

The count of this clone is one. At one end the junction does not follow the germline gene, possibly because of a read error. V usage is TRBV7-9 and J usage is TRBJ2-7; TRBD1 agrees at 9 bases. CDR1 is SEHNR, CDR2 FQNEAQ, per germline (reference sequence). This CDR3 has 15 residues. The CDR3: CSSSLVQGAVFEQYF. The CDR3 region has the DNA TGTTCCAGCAGCTTAGTACAGGGGGCCGTGTTTGAGCAGTACTTC.

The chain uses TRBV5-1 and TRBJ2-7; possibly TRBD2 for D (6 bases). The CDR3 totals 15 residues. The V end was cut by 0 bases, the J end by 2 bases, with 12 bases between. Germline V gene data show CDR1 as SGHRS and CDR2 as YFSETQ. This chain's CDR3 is CASSLAGGRAYEQYF. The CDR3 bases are TGCGCCAGCAGCTTGGCCGGGGGAAGGGCCTACGAGCAGTACTTC.

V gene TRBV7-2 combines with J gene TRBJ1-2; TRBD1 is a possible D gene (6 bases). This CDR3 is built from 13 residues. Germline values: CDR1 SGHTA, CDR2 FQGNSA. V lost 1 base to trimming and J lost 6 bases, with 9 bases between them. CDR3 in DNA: TGTGCCAGCAGCTTAGGGGGGCCGGATGGCTACACCTTC. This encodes CASSLGGPDGYTF. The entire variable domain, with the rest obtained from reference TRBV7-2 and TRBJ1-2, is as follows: GAGVSQSPSNKVTEKGKDVELRCDPISGHTALYWYRQSLGQGLEFLIYFQGNSAPDKSGLPSDRFSAERTGGSVSTLTIQRTQQEDSAVYLCASSLGGPDGYTFGSGTRLTVV.

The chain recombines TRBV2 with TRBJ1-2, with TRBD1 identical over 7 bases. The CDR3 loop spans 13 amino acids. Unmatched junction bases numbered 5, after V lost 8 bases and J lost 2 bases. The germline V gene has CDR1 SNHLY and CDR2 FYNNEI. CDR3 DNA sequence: TGTGCCAGCGCGGGACAGCGAAACTATGGCTACACCTTC. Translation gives CASAGQRNYGYTF.

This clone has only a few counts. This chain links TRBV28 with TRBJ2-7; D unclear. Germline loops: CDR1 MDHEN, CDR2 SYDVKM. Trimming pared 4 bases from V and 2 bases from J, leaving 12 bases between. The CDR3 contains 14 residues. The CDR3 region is CASSSPPPAYEQYF. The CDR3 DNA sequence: TGTGCCAGCAGTTCTCCCCCCCCCGCCTACGAGCAGTACTTC.

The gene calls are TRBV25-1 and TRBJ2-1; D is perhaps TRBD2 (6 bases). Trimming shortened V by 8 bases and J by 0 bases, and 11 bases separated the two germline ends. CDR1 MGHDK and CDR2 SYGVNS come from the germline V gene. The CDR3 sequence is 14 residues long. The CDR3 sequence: CASQFSGSYNEQFF. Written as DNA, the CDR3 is TGTGCCAGCCAGTTTAGCGGCTCCTACAATGAGCAGTTCTTC.

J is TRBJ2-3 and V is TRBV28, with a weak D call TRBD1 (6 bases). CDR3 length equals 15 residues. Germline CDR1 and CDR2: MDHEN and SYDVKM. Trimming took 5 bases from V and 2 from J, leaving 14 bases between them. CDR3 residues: CASSPGQTVTDTQYF. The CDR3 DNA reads TGTGCCAGCAGTCCGGGACAAACAGTCACAGATACGCAGTATTTT.

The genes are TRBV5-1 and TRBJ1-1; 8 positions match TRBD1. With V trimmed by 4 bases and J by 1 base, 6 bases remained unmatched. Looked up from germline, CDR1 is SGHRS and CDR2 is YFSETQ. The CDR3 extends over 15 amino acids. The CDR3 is CASSPGTGQNTEAFF. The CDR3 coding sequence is TGCGCCAGCAGCCCCGGGACAGGACAGAACACTGAAGCTTTCTTT.

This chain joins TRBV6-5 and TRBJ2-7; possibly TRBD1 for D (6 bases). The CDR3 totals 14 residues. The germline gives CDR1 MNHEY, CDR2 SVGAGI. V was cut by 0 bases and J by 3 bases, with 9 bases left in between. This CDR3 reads CASSYSQGNYEQYF. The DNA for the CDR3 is TGTGCCAGCAGTTACTCGCAGGGGAACTACGAGCAGTACTTC.